This T cell receptor (beta chain) was recorded in a study of blood T cell repertoires in COVID-19. In the study overall: The samples span acute and convalescent COVID-19 from the United States, Italy and Spain. In each case, the material was cDNA or gDNA derived from T cells, B-cell-depleted T cells, or PBMCs.

Methods used by the authors: It was from reference gene primer amplification that nucleated cell counts were estimated. Using immunoSEQ multiplex PCR, the repertoire was profiled, and TCRdb retains in-frame clones only, with some absent. From that table come the V and J calls and clone size; the DNA was used to work out D and trimming. The sample holds about 270,000 clones; 82% are singletons and the top ten take under 3.5%. Specimen: peripheral blood. This receptor was taken from a woman aged 18-30 years with acute or convalescent COVID-19.

The CDR3 reads CASSITGQGPYEQYF. CDR3 DNA sequence: TGTGCCAGTAGTATTACGGGACAGGGTCCCTACGAGCAGTACTTC. The rearrangement uses TRBV19 and TRBJ2-7, with 9 positions matching TRBD1. The V segment lost 3 bases and the J segment 2 bases; nucleotides outside the gene matches: 5. Germline V gives CDR1 LNHDA, CDR2 SQIVND (reference sequence). The length of the CDR3 is 15 residues.